Sequencing of this T cell receptor beta chain was carried out in a study of cytomegalovirus exposure and HLA in healthy donors. Trimming at V came to 4 bases and at J to 2 bases, leaving 2 bases not matched to a gene. Per germline, CDR1 SGHRS and CDR2 YFSETQ. This CDR3 spans 13 amino acids. The PCR had 60 Vbeta and 13 Jbeta primers. Method: immunoSEQ multiplex PCR; TCRdb's copy keeps in-frame clones and lacks some. The sample shows 90,000 to 130,000 clones, around 83% of them seen only once. Donors sampled were nominally healthy, though unrecorded immune exposures were likely. Overall study results and limits: Presence/absence analysis assumed near-uniform sequencing depth across donors. Equally common other TCR beta chains were less clonally expanded than HLA-associated ones, a later analysis found. Compared with the roughly 700-donor mean, an Asian-associated ancestry cluster reportedly had fewer N-insertions, according to a later analysis.

This clone was seen a handful of times. Its antigen remains unidentified. Sequencing was performed on PBMCs. The receptor comes from a man between 25 and 39 years old in good health and CMV-seropositive. J is TRBJ2-5 and V is TRBV5-1, with TRBD1 identical over 7 bases. CDR3 nucleotides: TGCGCCAGCAGCCAACAGGGGCAAGAGACCCAGTACTTC. Translating gives CASSQQGQETQYF. Combining the CDR3 with reference TRBV5-1 and TRBJ2-5 gives the whole variable domain KAGVTQTPRYLIKTRGQQVTLSCSPISGHRSVSWYQQTPGQGLQFLFEYFSETQRNKGNFPGRFSGRQFSNSRSEMNVSTLELGDSALYLCASSQQGQETQYFGPGTRLLVL.